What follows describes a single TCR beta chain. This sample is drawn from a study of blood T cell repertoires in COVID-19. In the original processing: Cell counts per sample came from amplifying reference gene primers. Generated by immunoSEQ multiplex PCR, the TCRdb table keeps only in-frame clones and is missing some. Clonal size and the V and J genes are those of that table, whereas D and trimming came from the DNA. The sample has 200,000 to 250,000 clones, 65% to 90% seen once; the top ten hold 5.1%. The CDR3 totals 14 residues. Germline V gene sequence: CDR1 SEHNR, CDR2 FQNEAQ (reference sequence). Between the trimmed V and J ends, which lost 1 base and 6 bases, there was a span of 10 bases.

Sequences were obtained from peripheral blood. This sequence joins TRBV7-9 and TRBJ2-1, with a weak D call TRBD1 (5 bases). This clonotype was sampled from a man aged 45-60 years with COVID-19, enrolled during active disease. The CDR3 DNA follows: TGTGCCAGCAGCTTAGTAGCCCAGGGCAATGAGCAGTTCTTC. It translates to CASSLVAQGNEQFF.